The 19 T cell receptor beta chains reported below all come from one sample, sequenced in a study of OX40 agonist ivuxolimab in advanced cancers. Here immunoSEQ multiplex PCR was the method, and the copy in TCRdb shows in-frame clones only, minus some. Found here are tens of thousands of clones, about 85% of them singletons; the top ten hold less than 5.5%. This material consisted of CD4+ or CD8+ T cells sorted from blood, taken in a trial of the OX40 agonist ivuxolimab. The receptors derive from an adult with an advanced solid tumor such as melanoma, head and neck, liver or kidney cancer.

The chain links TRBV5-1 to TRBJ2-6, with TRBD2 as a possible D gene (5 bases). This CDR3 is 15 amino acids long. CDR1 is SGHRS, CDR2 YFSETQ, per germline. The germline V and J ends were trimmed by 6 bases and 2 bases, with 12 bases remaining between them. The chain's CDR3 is CASTRKEAGANVLTF. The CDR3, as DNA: TGCGCCAGCACCCGGAAGGAGGCTGGGGCCAACGTCCTGACTTTC.

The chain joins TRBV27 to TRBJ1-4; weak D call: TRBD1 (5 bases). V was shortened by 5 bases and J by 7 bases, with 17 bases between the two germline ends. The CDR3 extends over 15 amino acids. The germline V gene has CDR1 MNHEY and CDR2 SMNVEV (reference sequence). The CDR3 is CASSPGPTWGEKLFF. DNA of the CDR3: TGTGCCAGCAGTCCGGGACCAACCTGGGGTGAAAAACTGTTTTTT.

CDR3 sequence reads: CASSRSGGAGWTQYF. CDR3 bases: TGTGCCAGCAGCCGAAGCGGGGGGGCCGGATGGACCCAGTACTTC. This sequence joins TRBV6-6 and TRBJ2-5; 10 nucleotides agree with TRBD2. Germline V CDR1 and CDR2: MNHNY, SVGAGI (reference sequence). The V gene end was trimmed by 6 bases and the J gene end by 7 bases; junction bases not matched to a gene: 11. There are 15 residues in the CDR3.

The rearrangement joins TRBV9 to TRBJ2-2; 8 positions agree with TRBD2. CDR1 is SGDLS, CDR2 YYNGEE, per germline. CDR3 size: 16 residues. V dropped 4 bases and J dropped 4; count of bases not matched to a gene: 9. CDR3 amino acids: CASSSGLVWGTGELFF. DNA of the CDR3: TGTGCCAGCAGCTCGGGACTAGTCTGGGGCACCGGGGAGCTGTTTTTT.

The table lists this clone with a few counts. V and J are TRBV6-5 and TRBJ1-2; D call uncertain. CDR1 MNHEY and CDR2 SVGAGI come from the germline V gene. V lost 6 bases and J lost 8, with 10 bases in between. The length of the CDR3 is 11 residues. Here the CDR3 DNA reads TGTGCCAGCAGAAAAGGACTGGGCTACACCTTC. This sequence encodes CASRKGLGYTF.

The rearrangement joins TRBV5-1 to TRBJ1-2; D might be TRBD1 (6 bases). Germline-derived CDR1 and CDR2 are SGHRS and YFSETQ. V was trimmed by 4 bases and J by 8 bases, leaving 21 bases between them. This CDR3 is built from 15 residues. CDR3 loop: CASSSGQSAREGYTF. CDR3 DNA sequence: TGCGCCAGCAGCAGCGGACAGAGCGCGCGTGAGGGCTACACCTTC.

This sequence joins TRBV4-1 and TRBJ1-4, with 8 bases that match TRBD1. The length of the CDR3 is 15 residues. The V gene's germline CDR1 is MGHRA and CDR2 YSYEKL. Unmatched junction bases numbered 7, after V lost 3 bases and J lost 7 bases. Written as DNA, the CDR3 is TGCGCCAGCAGCCAGATACAGGGGGTTGCTGAAAAACTGTTTTTT. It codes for CASSQIQGVAEKLFF.

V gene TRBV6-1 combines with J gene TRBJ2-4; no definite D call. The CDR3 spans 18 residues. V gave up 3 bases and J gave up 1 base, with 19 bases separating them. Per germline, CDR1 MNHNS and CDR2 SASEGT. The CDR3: CASSDVDGPPPAKNIQYF. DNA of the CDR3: TGTGCCAGCAGTGATGTGGACGGGCCTCCCCCGGCCAAAAACATTCAGTACTTC.

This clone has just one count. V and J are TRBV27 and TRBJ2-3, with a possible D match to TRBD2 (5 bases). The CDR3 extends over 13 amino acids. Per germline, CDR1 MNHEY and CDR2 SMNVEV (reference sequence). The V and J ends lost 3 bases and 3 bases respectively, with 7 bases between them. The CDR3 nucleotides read TGTGCCAGCAGTTTTCGGGGAACAGATACGCAGTATTTT. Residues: CASSFRGTDTQYF.

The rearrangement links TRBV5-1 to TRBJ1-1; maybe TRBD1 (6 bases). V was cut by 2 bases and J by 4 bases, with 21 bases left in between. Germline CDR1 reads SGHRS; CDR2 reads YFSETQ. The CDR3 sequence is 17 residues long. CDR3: CASSFSYGGQGGTEAFF. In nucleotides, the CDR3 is TGCGCCAGCAGCTTTTCCTACGGGGGACAAGGCGGCACTGAAGCTTTCTTT. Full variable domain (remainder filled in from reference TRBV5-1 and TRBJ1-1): KAGVTQTPRYLIKTRGQQVTLSCSPISGHRSVSWYQQTPGQGLQFLFEYFSETQRNKGNFPGRFSGRQFSNSRSEMNVSTLELGDSALYLCASSFSYGGQGGTEAFFGQGTRLTVV.

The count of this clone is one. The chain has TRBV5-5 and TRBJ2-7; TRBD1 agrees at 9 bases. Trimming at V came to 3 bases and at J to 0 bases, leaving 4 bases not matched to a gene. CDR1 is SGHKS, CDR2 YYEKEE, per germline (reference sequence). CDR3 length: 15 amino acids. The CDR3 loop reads CASSSRDRDSYEQYF. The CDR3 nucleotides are TGTGCCAGCAGCTCGAGGGACAGGGACTCCTACGAGCAGTACTTC.

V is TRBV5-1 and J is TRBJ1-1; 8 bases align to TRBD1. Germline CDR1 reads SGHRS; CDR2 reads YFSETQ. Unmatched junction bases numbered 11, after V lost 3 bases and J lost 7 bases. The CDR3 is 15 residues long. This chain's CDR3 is CASSSTTGTGGEAFF. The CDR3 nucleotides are TGCGCCAGCAGCTCGACGACAGGGACAGGCGGTGAAGCTTTCTTT.

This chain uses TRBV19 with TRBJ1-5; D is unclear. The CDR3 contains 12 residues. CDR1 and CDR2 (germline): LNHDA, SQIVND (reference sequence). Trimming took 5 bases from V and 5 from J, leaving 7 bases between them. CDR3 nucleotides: TGTGCCAGTAGTCCACATGATCAGCCCCAGCATTTT. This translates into CASSPHDQPQHF.

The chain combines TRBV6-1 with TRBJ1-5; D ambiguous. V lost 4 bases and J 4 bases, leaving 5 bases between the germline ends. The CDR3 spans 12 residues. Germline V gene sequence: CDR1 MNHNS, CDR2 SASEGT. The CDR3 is CASSGMNQPQHF. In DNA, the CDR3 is TGTGCCAGCAGTGGGATGAATCAGCCCCAGCATTTT.

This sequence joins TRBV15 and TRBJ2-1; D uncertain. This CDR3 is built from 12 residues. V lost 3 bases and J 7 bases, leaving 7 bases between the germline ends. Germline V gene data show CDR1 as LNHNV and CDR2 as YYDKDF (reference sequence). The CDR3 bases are TGTGCCACCAGCAGGCTAGGGAATGAGCAGTTCTTC. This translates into CATSRLGNEQFF.

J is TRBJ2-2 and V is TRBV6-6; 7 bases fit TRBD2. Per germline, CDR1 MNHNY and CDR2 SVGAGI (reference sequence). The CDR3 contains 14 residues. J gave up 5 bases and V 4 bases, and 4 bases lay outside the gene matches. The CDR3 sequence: CASSSLGGTGELFF. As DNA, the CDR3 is TGTGCCAGCAGTTCCCTCGGGGGGACCGGGGAGCTGTTTTTT.

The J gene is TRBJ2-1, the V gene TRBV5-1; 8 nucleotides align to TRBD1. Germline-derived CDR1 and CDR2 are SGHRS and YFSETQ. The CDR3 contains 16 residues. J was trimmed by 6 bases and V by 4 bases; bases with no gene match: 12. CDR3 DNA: TGCGCCAGCAGCACAGGGACAGGCCCCTTACCCAATGAGCAGTTCTTC. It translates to CASSTGTGPLPNEQFF.

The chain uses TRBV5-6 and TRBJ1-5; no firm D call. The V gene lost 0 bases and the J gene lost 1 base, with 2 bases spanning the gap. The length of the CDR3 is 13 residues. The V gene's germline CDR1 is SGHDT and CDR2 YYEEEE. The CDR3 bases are TGTGCCAGCAGCTTGGGGAGCAATCAGCCCCAGCATTTT. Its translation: CASSLGSNQPQHF.

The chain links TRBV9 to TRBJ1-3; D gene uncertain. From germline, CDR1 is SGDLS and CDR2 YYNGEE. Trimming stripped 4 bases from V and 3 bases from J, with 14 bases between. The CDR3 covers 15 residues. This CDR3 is CASSTPGLYGNTIYF. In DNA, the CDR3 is TGTGCCAGCAGCACTCCGGGCCTTTATGGAAACACCATATATTTT.